The 26 T cell receptor beta chains presented below share a single source sample, sequenced in a study of shared clonotypes between healthy human individuals. The repertoire was sequenced with immunoSEQ multiplex PCR; TCRdb's copy has only in-frame clones and lacks some. Of about 1.9 million clones detected, just under 95% appear once; the ten largest clones hold over 1.5%. It was CD45RO-negative cells, positively selected for CCR7, that made up naive CD8 cells, with terminally differentiated effector memory CD45RA+ cells excluded. Input material: naive CD8+ T cells from PBMCs. Receptors originate from a man aged 18 to 29 in good health. Some clones in this sample may be carry-over from other donors' samples.

The rearrangement uses TRBV11-2 and TRBJ2-1; no clear D gene. This CDR3 region has 13 residues. Germline V CDR1 and CDR2: SGHAT, FQNNGV. V was pared by 5 bases and J by 4 bases, with 9 bases between. CDR3 bases: TGTGCCAGCAGCCGACTCCTTTACAATGAGCAGTTCTTC. Encoded protein: CASSRLLYNEQFF.

This clone was counted a single time. Compared with germline, one end of the junction differs, possibly owing to a read error. The chain recombines TRBV15 with TRBJ2-1, with D uncertain. Germline V CDR1 and CDR2: LNHNV, YYDKDF (reference sequence). The CDR3 is 15 residues long. The CDR3 nucleotides read TGTGCCACCTCCAACCTCGTTATCTCCTCCAATGAGCAGTTCTTC. This translates into CATSNLVISSNEQFF.

The genes are TRBV7-9 and TRBJ1-4; a possible D gene is TRBD1 (6 bases). V lost 8 bases, J lost 6 bases, and 13 bases lay in between. The CDR3 totals 13 residues. Germline-derived CDR1 and CDR2 are SEHNR and FQNEAQ (reference sequence). The CDR3: CASETGDDEKLFF. The CDR3 nucleotides read TGTGCCAGCGAGACAGGAGACGATGAAAAACTGTTTTTT.

This clone was found once. The chain couples TRBV9 to TRBJ2-1; tentatively, D is TRBD1 (5 bases). CDR1 SGDLS and CDR2 YYNGEE come from the germline V gene. Deletions cut 2 bases from V and 10 bases from J, with 19 bases between. The CDR3 consists of 15 residues. The CDR3 reads CASSVGVSVGQEQFF. CDR3 bases: TGTGCCAGCAGCGTTGGTGTGAGCGTGGGGCAGGAGCAGTTCTTC.

CDR3 sequence reads: CASSKSGPSWCTDTQYF. The CDR3 DNA sequence: TGTGCCAGCAGCAAATCTGGTCCAAGTTGGTGCACAGATACGCAGTATTTT. The rearrangement links TRBV21-1 to TRBJ2-3. TRBV21-1 is reported as a pseudogene. The CDR3 runs 17 residues.

Note on this clone: Other DNA variants within this sample encode the same CDR3. The V call is TRBV4-2, the J call TRBJ2-7; maybe TRBD2 (5 bases). The germline V gene encodes CDR1 LGHNA and CDR2 YNFKEQ. Trimming shortened V by 5 bases and J by 4 bases, and 9 bases separated the two germline ends. The CDR3 length is 12 residues. The CDR3 sequence: CASSGSSYEQYF. For the CDR3, the DNA is TGTGCCAGCAGCGGGAGCTCATACGAGCAGTACTTC.

Note on this clone: Other nucleotide sequences from this sample produce the same CDR3. The rearrangement joins TRBV9 to TRBJ2-1; a possible D gene is TRBD2 (5 bases). V shed 4 bases and J shed 0 bases, with 11 bases lying between them. The germline V gene encodes CDR1 SGDLS and CDR2 YYNGEE. The CDR3 runs 15 residues. Written as DNA, the CDR3 is TGTGCCAGCAGCAATACGGGGAGCTCCTACAATGAGCAGTTCTTC. Translating gives CASSNTGSSYNEQFF.

With regard to this clone: The sample carries other DNA sequences with the same CDR3. The chain recombines TRBV5-6 with TRBJ2-7; 7 positions match TRBD1. The CDR3 is 14 residues long. Germline assignment: CDR1 SGHDT and CDR2 YYEEEE. V gave up 0 bases and J gave up 4 bases; unmatched junction bases: 4. CDR3 in DNA: TGTGCCAGCAGCTTGGGACAGGGCCGGTACGAGCAGTACTTC. Amino acid sequence: CASSLGQGRYEQYF.

This sequence joins TRBV15 and TRBJ2-1, with TRBD2 identical over 9 bases. The CDR3 length is 17 residues. CDR1 is LNHNV and CDR2 is YYDKDF in the germline V gene (reference sequence). V was clipped by 0 bases and J by 8 bases; unmatched bases: 11. DNA for the CDR3: TGTGCCACCAGCAGAGATGGCGGCGGGAGGGCCGTAGATGAGCAGTTCTTC. It translates to CATSRDGGGRAVDEQFF.

The chain joins TRBV28 to TRBJ1-4, with 10 bases identical to TRBD1. The CDR3 length is 16 residues. Germline CDR1 is MDHEN and CDR2 is SYDVKM. The trim removed 5 bases at V and 8 bases at J, leaving 11 bases unmatched. The CDR3 here is CASSPLTGGVKEKLFF. The CDR3 region has the DNA TGTGCCAGCAGTCCCCTGACAGGGGGCGTGAAGGAAAAACTGTTTTTT.

The CDR3 coding sequence is TGTGCCAGCAGTTTAGGGTTGGCAACTAATGAAAAACTGTTTTTT. Its protein product is CASSLGLATNEKLFF. The chain links TRBV27 to TRBJ1-4; D ambiguous. The CDR3 has 15 amino acids. Germline CDR1 is MNHEY and CDR2 is SMNVEV (reference sequence). V was clipped by 2 bases and J by 0 bases, with 7 bases between them.

The gene calls are TRBV27 and TRBJ1-2; 7 positions agree with TRBD1. Trimming took 4 bases from V and 5 from J; bases not matched to a gene: 7. The CDR3 totals 14 residues. The V gene's germline CDR1 is MNHEY and CDR2 SMNVEV (reference sequence). CDR3 protein: CASSSHRGRYGYTF. CDR3 DNA sequence: TGTGCCAGCAGTTCACACAGGGGTCGGTATGGCTACACCTTC.

The rearrangement links TRBV15 to TRBJ2-1; D not resolved. Trimming took off 3 bases at V and 9 bases at J, with 6 bases between the two ends. The CDR3 extends over 11 amino acids. Germline CDR1 is LNHNV and CDR2 is YYDKDF (reference sequence). The CDR3, as DNA: TGTGCCACCAGCAGGGGCATTGAGCAGTTCTTC. Translating it yields CATSRGIEQFF.

The chain couples TRBV28 to TRBJ2-3; D is uncertain. Looked up from germline, CDR1 is MDHEN and CDR2 is SYDVKM. This CDR3 comprises 15 residues. With 4 bases removed from V and 0 bases from J, the gap between germline ends came to 11 bases. The CDR3 coding sequence is TGTGCCAGCAGTTCGGACGGTGCTAGCACAGATACGCAGTATTTT. It yields the protein CASSSDGASTDTQYF.

Note on this clone: Other DNA sequences from this sample encode an identical CDR3 as well. The chain combines TRBV7-8 with TRBJ2-7; 8 bases agree with TRBD2. The CDR3 contains 14 residues. Germline V gene lookup returns CDR1 SGHVS and CDR2 FQNEAQ. The V gene end was trimmed by 1 base and the J gene end by 4 bases; junction bases not matched to a gene: 3. The CDR3 sequence is CASSLGSSGYEQYF. CDR3 nucleotides: TGTGCCAGCAGCTTAGGGTCTAGCGGGTACGAGCAGTACTTC.

The chain has TRBV25-1 and TRBJ1-2; no definite D call. Per germline, CDR1 MGHDK and CDR2 SYGVNS. The CDR3 covers 14 residues. V lost 1 base and J lost 5, with 11 bases in between. As DNA, the CDR3 is TGTGCCAGCAGTGAATTTGGCCAGCGGTATGGCTACACCTTC. Encoded protein: CASSEFGQRYGYTF.

The chain combines TRBV10-1 with TRBJ2-1, with 11 nucleotides matching TRBD2. CDR1 and CDR2 (germline): WNHNN, SYGVQD (reference sequence). The CDR3 spans 16 residues. V gave up 6 bases and J gave up 1 base; unmatched junction bases: 5. Here the CDR3 DNA reads TGCGCCAGCAGAACCCTAGCGGGAGGTTCCTACAATGAGCAGTTCTTC. Translation: CASRTLAGGSYNEQFF.

Concerning this clone itself: Distinct nucleotide sequences in the sample also encode this CDR3. The V and J genes are TRBV20-1 and TRBJ2-7, with D unresolved. Germline V gene lookup returns CDR1 DFQATT and CDR2 SNEGSKA (reference sequence). The V gene lost 1 base and the J gene lost 4 bases, with 5 bases spanning the gap. CDR3 length: 11 amino acids. CDR3 sequence reads: CSARGLYEQYF. As DNA, the CDR3 is TGCAGTGCTAGAGGGCTATACGAGCAGTACTTC.

The rearrangement joins TRBV19 to TRBJ2-1; D not certain. Trimming removed 2 bases from V and 5 bases from J, with 7 bases in between. Germline V gene data show CDR1 as LNHDA and CDR2 as SQIVND (reference sequence). The CDR3 loop spans 13 amino acids. CDR3 loop: CASSIHRNNEQFF. The CDR3 DNA sequence: TGTGCCAGTAGTATACACAGAAACAATGAGCAGTTCTTC. The full variable domain, completed using reference TRBV19 and TRBJ2-1, is DGGITQSPKYLFRKEGQNVTLSCEQNLNHDAMYWYRQDPGQGLRLIYYSQIVNDFQKGDIAEGYSVSREKKESFPLTVTSAQKNPTAFYLCASSIHRNNEQFFGPGTRLTVL.

The chain links TRBV4-1 to TRBJ1-1; 9 nucleotides match TRBD1. From germline, CDR1 is MGHRA and CDR2 YSYEKL. Trimming removed 0 bases from V and 3 bases from J; junction bases left unmatched: 8. The CDR3 contains 17 residues. The CDR3 here is CASSQDLTGGGDTEAFF. Here the CDR3 DNA reads TGCGCCAGCAGCCAAGATTTAACAGGGGGCGGGGACACTGAAGCTTTCTTT.

The rearrangement links TRBV6-7 to TRBJ1-3, with D uncertain. TRBV6-7 is an open reading frame whose function is uncertain. The CDR3 spans 14 residues. The V end was cut by 2 bases, the J end by 5 bases, with 10 bases between. Here the CDR3 DNA reads TGTGCCAGCAGTTACCGGCCAGGCAGAAACACCATATATTTT. Protein: CASSYRPGRNTIYF.

The genes are TRBV5-4 and TRBJ2-2, with D perhaps matching TRBD2 (6 bases). CDR1 and CDR2 from the germline V gene are SGHNT and YYREEE (reference sequence). The CDR3 length is 16 residues. V was trimmed by 0 bases and J by 1 base, leaving 10 bases between them. CDR3 sequence (DNA): TGTGCCAGCAGCTTGGGTAATAGCGGGAACACCGGGGAGCTGTTTTTT. This gives the protein CASSLGNSGNTGELFF.

The rearrangement uses TRBV10-3 and TRBJ1-5; no clear D. This CDR3 has 15 residues. The germline gives CDR1 ENHRY, CDR2 SYGVKD. Trimming shortened V by 1 base and J by 4 bases, and 11 bases separated the two germline ends. CDR3 nucleotide sequence: TGTGCCATCAGTGAGTTCGACTACTCAAATCAGCCCCAGCATTTT. As protein: CAISEFDYSNQPQHF.

This chain links TRBV5-5 with TRBJ2-7; D is perhaps TRBD1 (5 bases). The CDR3 has 16 amino acids. V gave up 6 bases and J gave up 1 base, with 20 bases separating them. CDR1 SGHKS and CDR2 YYEKEE come from the germline V gene (reference sequence). CDR3 sequence reads: CASIVSMGLISYEQYF. CDR3 sequence (DNA): TGTGCCAGCATCGTCAGCATGGGGCTAATTTCCTACGAGCAGTACTTC.

The gene calls are TRBV9 and TRBJ1-2; weak D call: TRBD1 (5 bases). V was shortened by 6 bases and J by 8 bases, with 14 bases between the two germline ends. CDR1 is SGDLS, CDR2 YYNGEE, per germline. The CDR3 contains 12 residues. The CDR3 DNA is TGTGCCAGCAAGGGAGGGGTGAGAGGCTACACCTTC. This translates into CASKGGVRGYTF.

Concerning this clone itself: Just one base apart from a much larger clone, this may be a read error. This CDR3 is also generated by other DNA sequences in the sample. The chain joins TRBV27 to TRBJ1-5; D unresolved. The germline V gene encodes CDR1 MNHEY and CDR2 SMNVEV (reference sequence). Trimming left V 2 bases short and J 0 bases short, with 5 bases between. The CDR3 covers 14 residues. CDR3 coding DNA: TGTGCCAGCAGTTTACGGGATAGCAATCAGCCCCAGCATTTT. This translates into CASSLRDSNQPQHF.